The next 3 T cell receptor beta chains were all read from a single sample in a study of blood T cells in healthy people across ages. Sample-barcoded 5' priming and a J-beta primer mix drove a second PCR of about 7 to 12 cycles. MiXCR was run by TCRdb on the 5' RACE reads, yielding one entry per CDR3 protein. The table has hundreds of thousands of distinct CDR3 sequences, roughly 25% seen once; the top ten hold under 10%. Separately, the same data were catalogued under a study of T cells of mothers and their children.

Sequencing was performed on blood. The receptors here all came from a boy aged 5-17 years in good health.

The chain couples TRBV29-1 to TRBJ2-1; D is uncertain. Trimming left V 4 bases short and J 0 bases short, with 13 bases between. Germline values: CDR1 SQVTM, CDR2 ANQGSEA. This CDR3 is built from 15 residues. The CDR3 loop is CSVASPRSSYNEQFF. The DNA of the CDR3 is TGCAGCGTTGCATCCCCTAGAAGCTCCTACAATGAGCAGTTCTTC.

The chain links TRBV21-1 to TRBJ2-5; the tabulated D call, TRBD2, remains unverified against the DNA. TRBV21-1 is a recognized pseudogene. This CDR3 comprises 17 residues. The CDR3 nucleotides are TGTGCCAGCAGCAAAGCTCCAGCGGGGGTTACCCAAGAGACCCAGTACTTC. It is translated as CASSKAPAGVTQETQYF.

The chain carries TRBV14 and TRBJ1-2, with D perhaps TRBD1 (6 bases). The CDR3 sequence is 13 residues long. V lost 1 base to trimming and J lost 8 bases, with 11 bases between them. The germline V gene encodes CDR1 SGHDN and CDR2 FVKESK. This chain's CDR3 is CASSQVPGVGYTF. The CDR3 DNA follows: TGTGCCAGCAGCCAAGTTCCAGGGGTGGGCTACACCTTC. The full variable domain, with the rest looked up from reference TRBV14 and TRBJ1-2, is EAGVTQFPSHSVIEKGQTVTLRCDPISGHDNLYWYRRVMGKEIKFLLHFVKESKQDESGMPNNRFLAERTGGTYSTLKVQPAELEDSGVYFCASSQVPGVGYTFGSGTRLTVV.